Below, 8 T cell receptor beta chains from the same sample are listed, as sequenced in a study of regulatory T cells in long-lasting Graves disease. The authors built TCR beta libraries using iRepertoire HTBI primers and Arm-PCR of CDR3 regions. TCRdb reprocessed the multiplex PCR reads with MiXCR, giving one entry per CDR3 protein. The data show about 540,000 distinct CDR3 sequences, about 13% seen once. Documented time point: newly diagnosed GD, antithyroid drugs for less than 3 months. The authors made the TCR library using RNA they extracted from PBMCs. These records were also assigned to another study, of T cells in Graves' hyperthyroidism and ophthalmopathy.

Sample: peripheral blood mononuclear cells (PBMCs), taken at new diagnosis, from a patient treated with antithyroid drugs. These receptors were collected from a man aged 25-45 years with Graves disease.

This clonotype was observed many times. The chain uses TRBV12-3 or TRBV12-4 and TRBJ2-1, with unresolved D. The CDR3 has 11 amino acids. V shed 6 bases and J shed 6 bases, with 6 bases lying between them. As DNA, the CDR3 is TGTGCCAGCAGCTTAACCAATGAGCAGTTCTTC. Translated: CASSLTNEQFF.

This clonotype has at least ten counts. The chain links TRBV2 to TRBJ2-2; tentatively, D is TRBD2 (6 bases). Trimming left V 6 bases short and J 1 base short, with 18 bases between. Germline loops: CDR1 SNHLY, CDR2 FYNNEI. The CDR3 covers 17 residues. The CDR3 DNA reads TGTGCCAGCAGCCACAAGCGGGCCCGCCAGAACACCGGGGAGCTGTTTTTT. It translates to CASSHKRARQNTGELFF. Full variable domain (outside the CDR3, taken from reference TRBV2 and TRBJ2-2): EPEVTQTPSHQVTQMGQEVILRCVPISNHLYFYWYRQILGQKVEFLVSFYNNEISEKSEIFDDQFSVERPDGSNFTLKIRSTKLEDSAMYFCASSHKRARQNTGELFFGEGSRLTVL.

This clonotype was picked up many times. The chain uses TRBV11-2 and TRBJ2-1, with D perhaps TRBD2 (5 bases). This CDR3 contains 12 residues. Germline CDR1 is SGHAT and CDR2 is FQNNGV. The V and J ends lost 8 bases and 7 bases respectively, with 12 bases between them. In nucleotides, the CDR3 is TGTGCCAGCCGCTCTTGGGAGAATGAGCAGTTCTTC. This gives the protein CASRSWENEQFF.

This clonotype was observed a handful of times. Written as DNA, the CDR3 is TGCAGCGTTTACGCTATATGGGGCCTAGTCCCGGGGTCCAATGAGCAGTTCTTC. As protein: CSVYAIWGLVPGSNEQFF. This chain uses TRBV29-1 with TRBJ2-1; tentatively, D is TRBD1 or TRBD2 (5 bases each). Germline loops: CDR1 SQVTM, CDR2 ANQGSEA. The V end was cut by 5 bases, the J end by 6 bases, with 29 bases between. This CDR3 has 18 amino acids.

V gene TRBV4-1 combines with J gene TRBJ2-1; D is possibly TRBD1 or TRBD2 (5 bases each). The V end lost 4 bases, the J end lost 0 bases, and 13 bases lay between the germline ends. Germline loops: CDR1 MGHRA, CDR2 YSYEKL. This CDR3 has 16 residues. This chain's CDR3 is CASSPPPGASYNEQFF. CDR3 sequence (DNA): TGCGCCAGCAGCCCCCCTCCCGGGGCCTCCTACAATGAGCAGTTCTTC.

This clonotype was counted between two and nine times. V gene TRBV10-2 combines with J gene TRBJ2-7; D possibly matches TRBD1 or TRBD2 (5 bases each). V shed 7 bases and J shed 5 bases, with 12 bases lying between them. The germline V gene has CDR1 WSHSY and CDR2 SAAADI. The CDR3 consists of 12 residues. The chain's CDR3 is CASKRDLDEQYF. The CDR3 nucleotides are TGCGCCAGCAAGAGGGACCTGGACGAGCAGTACTTC.

This sequence joins TRBV30 and TRBJ1-4, with D perhaps TRBD1 (5 bases). There are 14 residues in the CDR3. The germline CDR1 and CDR2 sequences are GTSNPN and SVGIG (reference sequence). Trimming stripped 5 bases from V and 5 bases from J, with 15 bases between. The CDR3: CAWGSGGVNEKLFF. The CDR3 DNA follows: TGTGCCTGGGGGTCCGGGGGTGTGAATGAAAAACTGTTTTTT.

There are many counts of this clonotype. The chain employs TRBV20-1 and TRBJ2-2; 8 bases agree with TRBD1. With V trimmed by 6 bases and J by 5 bases, 5 bases remained unmatched. Per the germline V gene, CDR1 is DFQATT and CDR2 is SNEGSKA (reference sequence). This CDR3 has 13 residues. For the CDR3, the DNA is TGCAGTGCCCCGGGACAGGTGACCGGGGAGCTGTTTTTT. It is translated as CSAPGQVTGELFF.